Below, 23 T cell receptor beta chains from the same sample are listed, as sequenced in a study of metastatic and nonmetastatic thyroid tumors. Thyroid surgery had not been preceded by any treatment in any patient. TCRdb redid the clone calls on the PCR reads using MiXCR. Among tens of thousands of clones listed, about 11% were seen once. Material for sequencing was blood. These receptors came from a female donor with papillary thyroid cancer or a benign thyroid nodule (not recorded which). Some clones in this sample may be carry-over from other donors' samples.

This clone came up many times. The gene calls are TRBV6-4 and TRBJ2-1; 7 bases match TRBD2. The germline CDR1 and CDR2 sequences are MRHNA and SNTAGT. With V trimmed by 2 bases and J by 6 bases, 4 bases remained unmatched. The CDR3 sequence is 14 residues long. The CDR3 spells CASSDGRASNEQFF. The DNA of the CDR3 is TGTGCCAGCAGTGACGGGAGGGCCTCCAATGAGCAGTTCTTC.

This clone counts as medium-sized. This rearrangement joins TRBV28 to TRBJ2-7; unclear D gene. Germline lookup yields CDR1 MDHEN and CDR2 SYDVKM. The V end lost 6 bases, the J end lost 3 bases, and 18 bases lay between the germline ends. The CDR3 is 15 amino acids. CDR3 residues: CASSLGLGTGYEQYF. CDR3 DNA sequence: TGTGCCAGCAGCCTCGGCCTGGGAACGGGCTACGAGCAGTACTTC.

The chain couples TRBV12-3 or TRBV12-4 to TRBJ2-2, with 7 positions matching TRBD2. This CDR3 spans 15 amino acids. After removal of 3 bases from V and 10 bases from J, the junction contained 11 bases not matched to a gene. This CDR3 reads CASSLGGANTLELFF. CDR3 sequence (DNA): TGTGCCAGCAGTTTGGGAGGGGCGAACACCTTGGAGCTGTTTTTT.

This clone was picked up many times. The rearrangement joins TRBV19 to TRBJ2-7; 7 positions agree with TRBD1. Germline CDR1 and CDR2: LNHDA and SQIVND (reference sequence). The CDR3 has 13 residues. Trimming took 6 bases from V and 3 from J; bases not matched to a gene: 5. The CDR3 region has the DNA TGTGCCAGTAGGGTGGGACAGAACTACGAGCAGTACTTC. Translated: CASRVGQNYEQYF.

This clone came up many times. A much larger clone sits a single nucleotide away, making a read error possible. This sample includes further DNA sequences coding for the same CDR3. V is TRBV28 and J is TRBJ2-7; a weak D match, TRBD1 (5 bases). CDR3 length: 11 amino acids. The germline V gene encodes CDR1 MDHEN and CDR2 SYDVKM. V gave up 2 bases and J gave up 7 bases, with 6 bases separating them. The CDR3 DNA reads TGTGCCAGCAGTTTAAGGGGAGAGCAGTACTTC. Amino acid sequence: CASSLRGEQYF.

Notes on this clone: At one end, the junction sequence differs from germline, possibly due to a read error. The chain combines TRBV15 with TRBJ2-2; TRBD2 agrees at 7 bases. Germline values: CDR1 LNHNV, CDR2 YYDKDF (reference sequence). The CDR3 is 15 residues long. Here the CDR3 DNA reads TGTGCCACCCGCAGAAAAGCGGGGAGTCCCGGTGAGCTGTTTTTT. Translation: CATRRKAGSPGELFF. The full variable domain, in which reference TRBV15 and TRBJ2-2 provide the parts outside the CDR3, is DAMVIQNPRYQVTQFGKPVTLSCSQTLNHNVMYWYQQKSSQAPKLLFHYYDKDFNNEADTPDNFQSRRPNTSFCFLDIRSPGLGDTAMYLCATRRKAGSPGELFFGEGSRLTVL.

Many counts were recorded for this clone. The J gene is TRBJ2-1, the V gene TRBV4-3; the match to TRBD2 covers 11 bases. This CDR3 spans 16 amino acids. V lost 6 bases, J lost 6 bases, and 10 bases stayed unmatched. Germline V CDR1 and CDR2: LGHNA, YSLEER. The CDR3 is CASSRKLAGVGNEQFF. The DNA of the CDR3 is TGCGCCAGCAGTCGTAAACTAGCGGGAGTCGGCAATGAGCAGTTCTTC.

The chain combines TRBV12-3 or TRBV12-4 with TRBJ2-5; the D gene could be TRBD1 or TRBD2 (5 bases each). V lost 3 bases to trimming and J lost 2 bases, with 10 bases between them. This CDR3 contains 14 residues. CDR3 in DNA: TGTGCCAGCAGTTTTGAGGGGCCTCAAGAGACCCAGTACTTC. Amino acid sequence: CASSFEGPQETQYF.

This clone was detected ten times or more. This chain links TRBV9 with TRBJ2-2; D is unresolved. Trimming cost V 0 bases and J 4 bases, with 7 bases left between them. Germline loops: CDR1 SGDLS, CDR2 YYNGEE. CDR3 length equals 14 residues. The chain's CDR3 is CASSVGMGTGELFF. Here the CDR3 DNA reads TGTGCCAGCAGCGTAGGAATGGGCACCGGGGAGCTGTTTTTT.

This clone was detected many times. The gene calls are TRBV25-1 and TRBJ1-4; maybe TRBD1 (5 bases). The CDR3 length is 13 residues. Deletions cut 3 bases from V and 8 bases from J, with 10 bases between. Germline V lookup: CDR1 MGHDK, CDR2 SYGVNS. DNA for the CDR3: TGTGCCAGCAGTGACAGGGTTCAGGAAAAACTGTTTTTT. This translates into CASSDRVQEKLFF.

Comments on this clone: A read error may explain this, as a much larger clone is one base away. This chain connects TRBV20-1 to TRBJ2-7, with no clear D. The CDR3 spans 12 residues. V dropped 2 bases and J dropped 0 bases, with 5 bases sitting between them. CDR1 and CDR2 (germline): DFQATT, SNEGSKA (reference sequence). The CDR3, as DNA: TGCAGTGCTAGACAGGACTCCTACGAGCAGTACTTC. This codes for CSARQDSYEQYF.

This clone was seen more than once but under ten times. Germline and junction disagree at one end, which may indicate a read error. The chain employs TRBV6-1 and TRBJ2-2; 10 bases line up with TRBD1. The CDR3 has 16 residues. CDR1 is MNHNS and CDR2 is SASEGT in the germline V gene. The CDR3 nucleotides are TGTGCCAGCAGCCCGGGACAGGGGTCACCCTCCGGTGAGCTGTTTTTT. Translated: CASSPGQGSPSGELFF.

This clone was detected many times. This chain uses TRBV9 with TRBJ1-3; D is possibly TRBD1 (5 bases). Per the germline V gene, CDR1 is SGDLS and CDR2 is YYNGEE. The CDR3 is 15 amino acids. The V end was cut by 5 bases, the J end by 0 bases, with 12 bases between. CDR3 loop: CASSRRGISGNTIYF. The CDR3 DNA reads as TGTGCCAGCAGTCGACGGGGGATCTCTGGAAACACCATATATTTT.

There are many counts of this clone. Since a much larger clone is just one base distant, this may be a read error. This chain connects TRBV6-1 to TRBJ1-1; D perhaps matches TRBD1 (6 bases). Trimming removed 1 base at V and 4 bases at J, with 16 bases between. Germline V gives CDR1 MNHNS, CDR2 SASEGT. This CDR3 spans 16 amino acids. The CDR3 region is CASSEGVEQGSTEAFF. In nucleotides, the CDR3 is TGTGCCAGCAGTGAAGGGGTAGAACAGGGTAGCACTGAAGCTTTCTTT.

This clone was counted at least ten times. V gene TRBV7-9 combines with J gene TRBJ2-7; D remains unclear. The CDR3 totals 14 residues. Trimming left V 3 bases short and J 4 bases short, with 13 bases between. In germline, CDR1 is SEHNR, CDR2 FQNEAQ (reference sequence). The CDR3 nucleotides read TGTGCCAGCAGCTTGGTACGGAACCCATACGAGCAGTACTTC. It translates to CASSLVRNPYEQYF.

Remarks on this clone: This may be a read error: a much more frequent sequence differs by one nucleotide. This CDR3 is also generated by other DNA sequences in the sample. The gene calls are TRBV20-1 and TRBJ2-5; D is perhaps TRBD2 (8 bases). Between the trimmed V and J ends, which lost 3 bases and 11 bases, there was a span of 22 bases. The CDR3 is 14 amino acids. CDR1 is DFQATT, CDR2 SNEGSKA, per germline (reference sequence). The CDR3 DNA follows: TGCAGTGCTAGCGGGGGGGACAGATACTCGGCACAGTACTTC. This gives the protein CSASGGDRYSAQYF.

This clone was counted many times. The chain has TRBV6-2 or TRBV6-3 and TRBJ2-5; 8 positions agree with TRBD1. CDR3 size: 15 residues. The V segment lost 5 bases and the J segment 1 base; nucleotides outside the gene matches: 6. In germline, CDR1 is MNHEY, CDR2 SVGEGT. CDR3 sequence (DNA): TGTGCCAGCAGTCCCCATGGGACAGGCCAAGAGACCCAGTACTTC. This translates into CASSPHGTGQETQYF.

This clone was recorded many times. This rearrangement joins TRBV7-2 to TRBJ2-2, with 11 bases identical to TRBD2. V was clipped by 2 bases and J by 4 bases; unmatched bases: 9. The CDR3 totals 18 residues. The germline V gene has CDR1 SGHTA and CDR2 FQGNSA. The chain's CDR3 is CASSLSYSGRVGTGELFF. For the CDR3, the DNA is TGTGCCAGCAGCTTATCCTATAGCGGGAGGGTAGGCACCGGGGAGCTGTTTTTT.

This clone is labeled medium-sized. This sequence joins TRBV6-1 and TRBJ2-5; D possibly corresponds to TRBD2 (6 bases). Trimming removed 0 bases from V and 5 bases from J, with 16 bases in between. Germline V lookup: CDR1 MNHNS, CDR2 SASEGT. The CDR3 has 16 residues. The CDR3 nucleotides are TGTGCCAGCAGTGAAGCCGGGGGAGGCCCTCACGAGACCCAGTACTTC. Protein: CASSEAGGGPHETQYF.

This clone was seen many times. This chain connects TRBV2 to TRBJ1-5; weak D call: TRBD1 (6 bases). V dropped 0 bases and J dropped 3 bases, with 9 bases sitting between them. CDR1 and CDR2 from the germline V gene are SNHLY and FYNNEI. This CDR3 has 15 amino acids. CDR3 sequence: CASSEAAGANQPQHF. In DNA form, the CDR3 reads TGTGCCAGCAGTGAAGCGGCAGGGGCCAATCAGCCCCAGCATTTT.

This clone was counted between two and nine times. The CDR3 carries no conserved terminal phenylalanine or tryptophan, so it likely arises from a read error. This chain joins TRBV28 and TRBJ2-5; possibly TRBD1 for D (5 bases). CDR1 is MDHEN and CDR2 is SYDVKM in the germline V gene. CDR3 length: 14 amino acids. CDR3 coding DNA: TGTGCCAGCAGTTTAGCCCGGACACCCGAGACACAGTACTTA. Translation: CASSLARTPETQYL.

By its share, this clone is medium-sized. At one end, the junction sequence differs from germline, possibly due to a read error. The rearrangement joins TRBV28 to TRBJ2-6; D could derive from TRBD1 or TRBD2 (5 bases each). In germline, CDR1 is MDHEN, CDR2 SYDVKM. CDR3 size: 13 residues. CDR3 DNA sequence: TGTGCCAGCAGTACAGGTCATGAGTCGAGGCGGGCTTTC. It yields the protein CASSTGHESRRAF.

The J gene is TRBJ2-3, the V gene TRBV27, with D perhaps given as TRBD1 or TRBD2 (5 bases each). The length of the CDR3 is 15 residues. CDR1 MNHEY and CDR2 SMNVEV come from the germline V gene (reference sequence). Trimming removed 2 bases at V and 1 base at J, with 10 bases between. This CDR3 is CASSLRGFGTDTQYF. DNA of the CDR3: TGTGCCAGCAGTTTACGGGGCTTTGGCACAGATACGCAGTATTTT.